This TCR beta chain was recovered during a study of T cell repertoires in cytomegalovirus infection. Across the study: Newly reported HLA-C-restricted and thoroughly characterized HLA-B-restricted CMV epitopes were employed. Public TCR beta signatures indicated both CMV infection and matching HLA type. Findings of the study overall: The ex vivo response was dominated by HLA-C-restricted CMV-specific TCR beta clonotypes. Pooled public TCR beta family frequency picked out CMV carriers with the relevant HLA.

V was clipped by 5 bases and J by 1 base, with 18 bases between them. The CDR3 extends over 17 amino acids. Germline V gene lookup returns CDR1 SGHRS and CDR2 YFSETQ. TCRdb fed the reads into MiXCR, producing one record per CDR3 protein. Among 200,000 to 250,000 distinct CDR3 sequences listed, approximately 40% were seen once. Concerning this clonotype itself: The antigen remains undetermined.

V and J are TRBV5-1 and TRBJ2-2; D is perhaps TRBD2 (6 bases). This TCR was recovered from a human donor in good health (CMV status not recorded). Some clones in this sample may be carry-over from other donors' samples. Sequenced material: CD8+ T cells from cultured PBMCs, taken from culture after CMV antigen stimulation. The CDR3 protein is CASSPNQGGLNTGELFF. Here the CDR3 DNA reads TGCGCCAGCAGTCCTAATCAGGGAGGCCTGAACACCGGGGAGCTGTTTTTT.